This is a list of T cell receptor beta chains from one sample in a study of T-cell reconstitution after alpha-beta-depleted transplantation in children. TCRdb recomputed calls from the PCR reads with MiXCR, one row per CDR3 protein. Of about 690,000 distinct CDR3 sequences in the sample, approximately 15% were seen once. The specimen was PBMCs from the stem cell graft donor, collected from the stem cell graft. These receptors were obtained from a human donor who donated a stem cell graft to a child with acute myeloid leukemia. The CDR3 runs from the conserved cysteine through the conserved F or W. A D gene is named only where the DNA matches it firmly. Size is omitted from some rows. Given values are once, few, many or a class for expanded clones.

clone size	V gene	J gene	D gene	CDR3 protein	CDR3 DNA
-	TRBV7-2	TRBJ2-3	TRBD2	CASSLVAGGPADTQYF	TGTGCCAGCAGCCTCGTAGCGGGGGGCCCGGCAGATACGCAGTATTTT
many	TRBV20-1	TRBJ2-3	TRBD2	CSARAGGSTDTQYF	TGCAGTGCCCGAGCGGGGGGCAGCACAGATACGCAGTATTTT
-	TRBV7-7	TRBJ2-5	TRBD1	CASSLQGVGETQYF	TGTGCCAGCAGCTTACAGGGGGTAGGAGAGACCCAGTACTTC
few	TRBV5-1	TRBJ1-1	-	CASNDTPNTEAFF	TGCGCCAGCAATGACACACCGAACACTGAAGCTTTCTTT
-	TRBV7-2	TRBJ1-4	-	CASSLEGGTNEKLFF	TGTGCCAGCAGCTTAGAAGGGGGAACTAATGAAAAACTGTTTTTT
many	TRBV5-6	TRBJ2-4	-	CASSSRGGYGAKNIQYF	TGTGCCAGCAGCTCCCGGGGCGGGTATGGGGCCAAAAACATTCAGTACTTC
few	TRBV20-1	TRBJ1-5	-	CCARVSGAGYSNQPQHF	TGCTGTGCTAGAGTTTCCGGGGCCGGGTATAGCAATCAGCCCCAGCATTTT
few	TRBV7-9	TRBJ2-1	TRBD2	CASSFSTSGGAGFF	TGTGCCAGCAGCTTCTCTACTAGCGGGGGGGCCGGTTTCTTC
-	TRBV12-3/TRBV12-4	TRBJ2-2	-	CASSSRGGRSAGELFF	TGTGCCAGCAGTTCTCGTGGGGGGAGATCTGCCGGGGAGCTGTTTTTT
many	TRBV29-1	TRBJ2-5	-	CSVASGGLETQYF	TGCAGCGTTGCATCCGGGGGACTAGAGACCCAGTACTTC
many	TRBV20-1	TRBJ1-1	-	CSAARGGTEAFF	TGCAGTGCCGCCCGGGGGGGCACTGAAGCTTTCTTT
many	TRBV4-3	TRBJ2-7	-	CASSPDGQPYEQYF	TGCGCCAGCAGCCCAGACGGACAGCCCTACGAGCAGTACTTC
-	TRBV6-5	TRBJ2-1	-	CASSLDREGYNEQFF	TGTGCCAGCAGCCTGGACAGGGAGGGATACAATGAGCAGTTCTTC
few	TRBV7-8	TRBJ1-4	-	CASSSLALDEKLFF	TGTGCCAGCAGCTCCCTGGCACTAGATGAAAAACTGTTTTTT
-	TRBV7-2	TRBJ1-1	TRBD1	CASSSRDRGLVSFF	TGTGCCAGCAGCAGCCGGGACAGGGGGCTCGTGTCTTTCTTT
-	TRBV20-1	TRBJ2-3	TRBD1	CSASRVTGSSTDTQYF	TGCAGTGCTTCCCGAGTGACAGGGTCTTCCACAGATACGCAGTATTTT
few	TRBV5-4	TRBJ1-2	TRBD1	CASSFGQGAESAGYTF	TGTGCCAGCAGCTTCGGACAGGGGGCGGAATCAGCTGGCTACACCTTC
many	TRBV20-1	TRBJ2-2	TRBD1	CSAGRTGGTGELFF	TGCAGTGCAGGCCGGACAGGGGGCACCGGGGAGCTGTTTTTT
-	TRBV24-1	TRBJ1-1	-	CATSEGGLSEAFF	TGTGCCACCAGTGAGGGGGGACTCTCTGAAGCTTTCTTT
many	TRBV20-1	TRBJ1-4	-	CSAQRGGESEKLFF	TGCAGTGCTCAACGCGGGGGAGAAAGTGAAAAACTGTTTTTT
few	TRBV29-1	TRBJ1-1	TRBD1	CSTDRGTEAFF	TGCAGCACTGACAGGGGAACTGAAGCTTTCTTT
-	TRBV7-9	TRBJ2-4	TRBD2	CASSRREGIDIQYF	TGTGCCAGCAGCCGGAGGGAGGGGATCGACATTCAGTACTTC
-	TRBV10-3	TRBJ2-1	TRBD2	CAISGGTSAEGSYNEQFF	TGTGCCATCAGTGGCGGGACTAGCGCCGAGGGATCCTACAATGAGCAGTTCTTC
few	TRBV7-7	TRBJ2-3	-	CASSLGTSDTQYF	TGTGCCAGCAGCTTAGGTACATCAGATACGCAGTATTTT
few	TRBV7-9	TRBJ1-3	-	CASSPRGDGNTIYF	TGTGCCAGCAGCCCGAGAGGGGATGGAAACACCATATATTTT
-	TRBV10-3	TRBJ2-7	TRBD2	CAISEFSSGAYEQYF	TGTGCCATCAGTGAGTTTTCTAGCGGAGCTTACGAGCAGTACTTC
few	TRBV6-1	TRBJ1-1	TRBD1	CASSFEQGALNQNTEAFF	TGTGCCAGCAGCTTCGAACAGGGGGCTCTAAATCAGAACACTGAAGCTTTCTTT
-	TRBV6-2/TRBV6-3	TRBJ2-1	-	CASSYPEPFRNEQFF	TGTGCCAGCAGTTACCCCGAGCCGTTTAGGAATGAGCAGTTCTTC
many	TRBV20-1	TRBJ2-7	TRBD2	CSARVIAGSYEQYF	TGCAGTGCTAGAGTCATAGCGGGGAGCTACGAGCAGTACTTC
many	TRBV29-1	TRBJ1-1	-	CSSEGGNTEAFF	TGCAGCTCCGAGGGAGGGAACACTGAAGCTTTCTTT
few	TRBV7-6	TRBJ2-3	TRBD1	CASSPLSGQGGFTDTQYF	TGTGCCAGCAGCCCATTGTCGGGACAGGGGGGTTTCACAGATACGCAGTATTTT
many	TRBV29-1	TRBJ2-2	TRBD2	CSAAAGGVAGELFF	TGCAGCGCTGCCGCGGGGGGCGTCGCCGGGGAGCTGTTTTTT
many	TRBV4-3	TRBJ2-7	-	CASSQESPLYRDTTYEQYF	TGCGCCAGCAGCCAAGAGTCCCCACTTTACCGGGACACCACCTACGAGCAGTACTTC
many	TRBV20-1	TRBJ2-3	-	CSARPTTSSSRTDTQYF	TGCAGTGCTAGACCGACTACGTCTAGCAGCCGCACAGATACGCAGTATTTT
-	TRBV7-2	TRBJ2-7	TRBD1	CASSLVSGTGGYEQYF	TGTGCCAGCAGCTTAGTCTCCGGGACAGGGGGCTACGAGCAGTACTTC
few	TRBV9	TRBJ2-1	-	CASSVGEEQFF	TGTGCCAGCAGCGTAGGGGAAGAGCAGTTCTTC
few	TRBV6-6	TRBJ1-1	TRBD1	CATGTAEAFF	TGTGCCACTGGGACAGCTGAAGCTTTCTTT
-	TRBV12-3/TRBV12-4	TRBJ2-1	TRBD2	CASSLALSGGASEQFF	TGTGCCAGCAGTTTAGCGCTAAGCGGGGGGGCATCCGAGCAGTTCTTC
many	TRBV20-1	TRBJ1-6	-	CSARDKRGVQQNSPLHF	TGCAGTGCTAGAGATAAGAGGGGGGTCCAGCAAAATTCACCCCTCCACTTT
few	TRBV7-3	TRBJ1-2	TRBD1	CASSPDREASIGGYTF	TGTGCCAGCAGCCCTGACAGGGAAGCAAGTATCGGGGGCTACACCTTC
few	TRBV20-1	TRBJ1-1	-	CSARTGGVNTEAFF	TGCAGTGCTAGGACGGGGGGGGTGAACACTGAAGCTTTCTTT
many	TRBV20-1	TRBJ1-4	TRBD1	CSAKTGGEEKLFF	TGCAGTGCGAAGACAGGGGGCGAGGAAAAACTGTTTTTT
few	TRBV30	TRBJ1-4	-	CAWRAGDATNEKLFF	TGTGCCTGGAGGGCAGGGGATGCGACTAATGAAAAACTGTTTTTT
many	TRBV7-2	TRBJ1-3	-	CASSAALGAGNTIYF	TGTGCCAGCAGCGCGGCGTTGGGAGCTGGAAACACCATATATTTT
few	TRBV20-1	TRBJ2-1	TRBD1	CSARSRGQGLSRSSYNEQFF	TGCAGTGCTAGATCCCGGGGACAGGGGCTTTCAAGGAGCTCCTACAATGAGCAGTTCTTC
few	TRBV7-6	TRBJ2-2	-	CASSFQGGPDNTGELFF	TGTGCCAGCAGCTTCCAAGGGGGGCCGGATAACACCGGGGAGCTGTTTTTT
-	TRBV11-3	TRBJ2-1	TRBD2	CASSPRSGGRSYNEQFF	TGTGCCAGCAGCCCGCGTAGCGGGGGGCGCTCCTACAATGAGCAGTTCTTC
many	TRBV6-5	TRBJ1-1	-	CASSYSQGFNTEAFF	TGTGCCAGCAGTTACTCTCAAGGGTTTAACACTGAAGCTTTCTTT
few	TRBV9	TRBJ2-3	-	CASSGRGGDTQYF	TGTGCCAGCAGCGGTAGGGGGGGCGATACGCAGTATTTT
few	TRBV29-1	TRBJ1-2	TRBD1	CSVEVGDRGLYGYTF	TGCAGCGTTGAAGTGGGGGACAGGGGCCTATATGGCTACACCTTC
-	TRBV6-2/TRBV6-3	TRBJ2-7	TRBD1	CASSYSSDRGVQQYF	TGTGCCAGCAGTTACTCATCTGACAGGGGGGTGCAGCAGTACTTC
-	TRBV12-3/TRBV12-4	TRBJ1-1	TRBD1	CASSFGRGAGGPEAFF	TGTGCCAGCAGTTTTGGACGTGGGGCAGGGGGGCCTGAAGCTTTCTTT
-	TRBV6-2/TRBV6-3	TRBJ1-6	-	CASSPSNWLVALHF	TGTGCCAGCAGCCCCTCGAACTGGTTGGTGGCCCTCCACTTT
-	TRBV6-2/TRBV6-3	TRBJ1-5	-	CASGPGSKGYQPQHF	TGTGCCAGCGGACCTGGGAGTAAGGGATATCAGCCCCAGCATTTT